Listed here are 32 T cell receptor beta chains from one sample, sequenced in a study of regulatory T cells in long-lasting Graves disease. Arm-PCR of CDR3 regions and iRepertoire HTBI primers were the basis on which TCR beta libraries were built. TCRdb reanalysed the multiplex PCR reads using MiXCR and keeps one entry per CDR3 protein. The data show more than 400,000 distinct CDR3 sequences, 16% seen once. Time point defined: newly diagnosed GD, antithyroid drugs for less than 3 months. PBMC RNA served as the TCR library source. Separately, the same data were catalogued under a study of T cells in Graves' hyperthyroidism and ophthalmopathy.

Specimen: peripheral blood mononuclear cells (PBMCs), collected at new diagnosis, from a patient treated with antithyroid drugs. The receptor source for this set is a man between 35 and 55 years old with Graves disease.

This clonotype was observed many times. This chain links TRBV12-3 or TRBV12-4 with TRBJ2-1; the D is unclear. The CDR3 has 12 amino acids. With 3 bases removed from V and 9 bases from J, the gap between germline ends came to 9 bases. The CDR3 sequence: CASSLAASEQFF. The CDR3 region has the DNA TGTGCCAGCAGTTTGGCCGCTTCTGAGCAGTTCTTC.

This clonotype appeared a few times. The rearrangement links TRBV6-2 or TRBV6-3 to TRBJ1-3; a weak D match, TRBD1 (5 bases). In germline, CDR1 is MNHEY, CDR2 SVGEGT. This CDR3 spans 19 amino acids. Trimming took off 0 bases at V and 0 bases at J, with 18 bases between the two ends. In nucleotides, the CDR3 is TGTGCCAGCAGTTACTCGAGGAGTGGGACGGACGGCTCTGGAAACACCATATATTTT. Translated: CASSYSRSGTDGSGNTIYF.

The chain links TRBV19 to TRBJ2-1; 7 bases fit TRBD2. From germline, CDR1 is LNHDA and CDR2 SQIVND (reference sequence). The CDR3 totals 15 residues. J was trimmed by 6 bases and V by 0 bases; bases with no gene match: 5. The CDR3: CASSIEAGVFNEQFF. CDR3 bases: TGTGCCAGTAGTATAGAGGCGGGAGTATTCAATGAGCAGTTCTTC.

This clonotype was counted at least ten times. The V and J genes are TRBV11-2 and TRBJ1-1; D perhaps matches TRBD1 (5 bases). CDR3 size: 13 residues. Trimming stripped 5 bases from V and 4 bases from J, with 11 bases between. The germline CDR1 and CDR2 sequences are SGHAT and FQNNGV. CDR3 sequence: CASSLGDVTEAFF. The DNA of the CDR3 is TGTGCCAGCAGCCTGGGGGATGTCACTGAAGCTTTCTTT. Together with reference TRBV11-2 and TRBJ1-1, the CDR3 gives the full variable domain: EAGVAQSPRYKIIEKRQSVAFWCNPISGHATLYWYQQILGQGPKLLIQFQNNGVVDDSQLPKDRFSAERLKGVDSTLKIQPAKLEDSAVYLCASSLGDVTEAFFGQGTRLTVV.

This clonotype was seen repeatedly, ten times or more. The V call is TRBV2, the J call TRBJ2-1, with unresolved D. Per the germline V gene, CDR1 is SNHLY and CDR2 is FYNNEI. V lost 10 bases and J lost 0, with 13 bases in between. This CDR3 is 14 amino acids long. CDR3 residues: CAIAIGRSYNEQFF. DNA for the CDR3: TGTGCCATTGCGATTGGCCGCTCCTACAATGAGCAGTTCTTC.

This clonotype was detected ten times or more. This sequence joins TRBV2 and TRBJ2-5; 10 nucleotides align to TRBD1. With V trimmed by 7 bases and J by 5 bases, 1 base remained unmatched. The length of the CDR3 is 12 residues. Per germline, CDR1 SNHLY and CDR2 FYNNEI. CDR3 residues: CASKDRGETQYF. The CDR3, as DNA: TGTGCCAGCAAGGACAGGGGGGAGACCCAGTACTTC. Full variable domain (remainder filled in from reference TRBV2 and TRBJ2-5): EPEVTQTPSHQVTQMGQEVILRCVPISNHLYFYWYRQILGQKVEFLVSFYNNEISEKSEIFDDQFSVERPDGSNFTLKIRSTKLEDSAMYFCASKDRGETQYFGPGTRLLVL.

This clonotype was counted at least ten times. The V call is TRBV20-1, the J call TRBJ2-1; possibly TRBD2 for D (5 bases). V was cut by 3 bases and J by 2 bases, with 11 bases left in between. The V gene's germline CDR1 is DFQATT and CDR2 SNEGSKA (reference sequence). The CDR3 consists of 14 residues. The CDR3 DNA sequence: TGCAGTGCTAGCCGGGAAGGCCCCTACAATGAGCAGTTCTTC. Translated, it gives CSASREGPYNEQFF.

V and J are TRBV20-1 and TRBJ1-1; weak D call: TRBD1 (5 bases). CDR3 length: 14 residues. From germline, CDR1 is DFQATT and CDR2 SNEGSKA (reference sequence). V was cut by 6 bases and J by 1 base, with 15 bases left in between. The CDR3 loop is CSASREGPNTEAFF. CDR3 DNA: TGCAGTGCATCCCGCGAGGGACCGAACACTGAAGCTTTCTTT.

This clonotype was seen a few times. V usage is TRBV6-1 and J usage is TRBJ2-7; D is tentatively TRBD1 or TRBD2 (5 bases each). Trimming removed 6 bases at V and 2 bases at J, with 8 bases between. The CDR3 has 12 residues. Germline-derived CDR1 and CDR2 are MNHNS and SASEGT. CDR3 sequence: CASRRGTYEQYF. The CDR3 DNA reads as TGTGCCAGCAGACGGGGCACCTACGAGCAGTACTTC.

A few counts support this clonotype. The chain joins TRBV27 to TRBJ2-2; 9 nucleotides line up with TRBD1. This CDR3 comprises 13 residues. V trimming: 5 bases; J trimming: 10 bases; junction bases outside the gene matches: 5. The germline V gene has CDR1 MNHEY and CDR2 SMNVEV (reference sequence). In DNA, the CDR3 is TGTGCCAGCAGTACACAGGGGGCGCTGGAGCTGTTTTTT. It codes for CASSTQGALELFF.

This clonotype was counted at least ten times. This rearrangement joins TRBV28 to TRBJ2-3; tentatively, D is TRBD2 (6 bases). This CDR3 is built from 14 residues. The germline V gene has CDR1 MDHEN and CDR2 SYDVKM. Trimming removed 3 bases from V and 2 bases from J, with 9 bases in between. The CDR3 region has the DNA TGTGCCAGCAGTTTTCTAGCGCCCACAGATACGCAGTATTTT. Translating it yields CASSFLAPTDTQYF.

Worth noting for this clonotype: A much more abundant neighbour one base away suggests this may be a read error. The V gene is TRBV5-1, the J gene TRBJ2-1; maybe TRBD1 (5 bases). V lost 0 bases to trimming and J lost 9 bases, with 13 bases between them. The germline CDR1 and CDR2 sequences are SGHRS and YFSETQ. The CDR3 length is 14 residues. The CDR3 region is CASSLGQSNSEQFF. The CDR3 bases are TGCGCCAGCAGCTTGGGACAGTCTAACAGTGAGCAGTTCTTC.

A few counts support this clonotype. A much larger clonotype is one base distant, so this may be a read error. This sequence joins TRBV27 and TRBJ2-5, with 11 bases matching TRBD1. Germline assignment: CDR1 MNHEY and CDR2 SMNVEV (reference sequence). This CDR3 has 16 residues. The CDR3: CASSLRTGGLQEAQYF. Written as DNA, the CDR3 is TGTGCCAGCAGTCTCCGGACAGGGGGCCTACAAGAGGCCCAGTACTTC.

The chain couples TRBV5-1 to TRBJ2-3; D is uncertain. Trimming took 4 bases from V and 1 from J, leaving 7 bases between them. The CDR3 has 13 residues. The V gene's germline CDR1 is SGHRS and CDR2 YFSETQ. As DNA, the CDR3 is TGCGCCAGCAGCGCTATCGGCACAGATACGCAGTATTTT. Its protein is CASSAIGTDTQYF.

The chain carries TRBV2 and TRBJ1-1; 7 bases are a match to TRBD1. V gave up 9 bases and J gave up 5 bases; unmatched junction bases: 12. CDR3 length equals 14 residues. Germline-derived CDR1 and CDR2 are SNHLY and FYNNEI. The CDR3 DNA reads TGTGCCAGTAGGGGAGCAGGGGGTGAAACTGAAGCTTTCTTT. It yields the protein CASRGAGGETEAFF.

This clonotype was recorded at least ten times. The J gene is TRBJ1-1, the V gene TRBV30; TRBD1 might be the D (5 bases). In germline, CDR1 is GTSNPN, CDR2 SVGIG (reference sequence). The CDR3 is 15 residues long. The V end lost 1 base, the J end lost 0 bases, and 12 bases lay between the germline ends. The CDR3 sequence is CAWSAPRQMNTEAFF. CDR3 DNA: TGTGCCTGGAGTGCCCCCCGACAGATGAACACTGAAGCTTTCTTT.

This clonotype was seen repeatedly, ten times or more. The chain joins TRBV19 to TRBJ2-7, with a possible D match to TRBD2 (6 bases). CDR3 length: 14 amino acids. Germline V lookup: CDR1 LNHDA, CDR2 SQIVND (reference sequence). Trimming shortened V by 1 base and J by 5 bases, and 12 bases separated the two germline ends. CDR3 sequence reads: CASSIAGRRDEQYF. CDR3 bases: TGTGCCAGTAGTATAGCCGGGCGGAGGGACGAGCAGTACTTC.

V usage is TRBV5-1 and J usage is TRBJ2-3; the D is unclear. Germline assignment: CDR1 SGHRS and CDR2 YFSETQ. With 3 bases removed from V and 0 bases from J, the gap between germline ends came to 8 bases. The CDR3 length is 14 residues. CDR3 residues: CASSWRRSTDTQYF. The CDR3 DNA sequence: TGCGCCAGCAGCTGGCGCCGGAGCACAGATACGCAGTATTTT.

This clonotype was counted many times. The CDR3 coding sequence is TGTGCCAGCAGCCCTGGACAGCTCTGGGAGACCCAGTACTTC. This translates into CASSPGQLWETQYF. This chain links TRBV12-3 or TRBV12-4 with TRBJ2-5, with a possible D match to TRBD1 (6 bases). Trimming left V 6 bases short and J 5 bases short, with 16 bases between. CDR3 size: 14 residues.

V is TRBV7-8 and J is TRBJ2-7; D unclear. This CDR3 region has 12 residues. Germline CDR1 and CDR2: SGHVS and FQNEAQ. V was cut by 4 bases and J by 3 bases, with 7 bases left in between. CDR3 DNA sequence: TGTGCCAGCAGCTCCCCATTCTACGAGCAGTACTTC. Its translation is CASSSPFYEQYF.

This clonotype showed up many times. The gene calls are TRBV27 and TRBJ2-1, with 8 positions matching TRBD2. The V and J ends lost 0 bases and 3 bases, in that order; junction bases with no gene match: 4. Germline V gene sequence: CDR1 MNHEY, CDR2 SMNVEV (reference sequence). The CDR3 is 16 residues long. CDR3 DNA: TGTGCCAGCAGTTTATCGGGTAGCGGGATCTACAATGAGCAGTTCTTC. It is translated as CASSLSGSGIYNEQFF.

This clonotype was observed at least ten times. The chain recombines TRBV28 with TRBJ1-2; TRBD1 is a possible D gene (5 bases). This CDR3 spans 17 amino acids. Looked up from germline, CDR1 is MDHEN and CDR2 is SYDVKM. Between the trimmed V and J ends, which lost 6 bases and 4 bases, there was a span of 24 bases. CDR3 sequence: CASSYPPVGRAFYGYTF. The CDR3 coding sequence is TGTGCCAGCAGCTACCCCCCTGTCGGCAGGGCCTTCTATGGCTACACCTTC.

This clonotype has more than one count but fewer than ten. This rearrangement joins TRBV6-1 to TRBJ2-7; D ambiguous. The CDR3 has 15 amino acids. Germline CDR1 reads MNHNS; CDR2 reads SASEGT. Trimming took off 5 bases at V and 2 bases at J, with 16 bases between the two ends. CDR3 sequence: CASSPSPGQPYEQYF. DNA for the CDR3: TGTGCCAGCAGTCCCTCACCCGGGCAGCCCTACGAGCAGTACTTC.

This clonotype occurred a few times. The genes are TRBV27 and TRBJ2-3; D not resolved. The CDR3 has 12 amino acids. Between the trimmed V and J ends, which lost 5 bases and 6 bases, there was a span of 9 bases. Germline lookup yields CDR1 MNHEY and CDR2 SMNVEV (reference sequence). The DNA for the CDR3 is TGTGCCAGCAGTGCCTTTCGGGATACGCAGTATTTT. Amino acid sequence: CASSAFRDTQYF.

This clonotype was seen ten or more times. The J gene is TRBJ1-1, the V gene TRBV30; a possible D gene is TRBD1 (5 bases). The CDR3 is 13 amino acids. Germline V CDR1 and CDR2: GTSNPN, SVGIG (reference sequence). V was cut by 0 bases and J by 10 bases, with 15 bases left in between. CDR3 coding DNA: TGTGCCTGGAGTGTAATTGTCCAGGGTAGAGCTTTCTTT. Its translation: CAWSVIVQGRAFF. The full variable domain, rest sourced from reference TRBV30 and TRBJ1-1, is SQTIHQWPATLVQPVGSPLSLECTVEGTSNPNLYWYRQAAGRGLQLLFYSVGIGQISSEVPQNLSASRPQDRQFILSSKKLLLSDSGFYLCAWSVIVQGRAFFGQGTRLTVV.

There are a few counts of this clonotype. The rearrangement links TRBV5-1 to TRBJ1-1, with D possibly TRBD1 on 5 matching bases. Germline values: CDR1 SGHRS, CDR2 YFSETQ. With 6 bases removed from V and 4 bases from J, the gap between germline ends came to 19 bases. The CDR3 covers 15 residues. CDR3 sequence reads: CASIAIGGGGTEAFF. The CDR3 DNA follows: TGCGCCAGCATTGCCATCGGGGGAGGAGGCACTGAAGCTTTCTTT.

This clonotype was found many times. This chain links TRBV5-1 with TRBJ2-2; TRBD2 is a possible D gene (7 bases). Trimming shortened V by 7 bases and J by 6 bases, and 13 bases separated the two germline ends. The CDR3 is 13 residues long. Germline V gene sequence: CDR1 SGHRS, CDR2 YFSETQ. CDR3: CASQLGGPGELFF. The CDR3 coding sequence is TGCGCCAGCCAGCTCGGGGGGCCCGGGGAGCTGTTTTTT.

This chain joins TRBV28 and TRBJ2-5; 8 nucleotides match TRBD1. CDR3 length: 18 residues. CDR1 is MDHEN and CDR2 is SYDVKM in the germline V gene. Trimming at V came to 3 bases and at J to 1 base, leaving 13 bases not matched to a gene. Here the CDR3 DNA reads TGTGCCAGCAGTTTCGAACCATACCGGACAGGGAGCCAAGAGACCCAGTACTTC. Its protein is CASSFEPYRTGSQETQYF.

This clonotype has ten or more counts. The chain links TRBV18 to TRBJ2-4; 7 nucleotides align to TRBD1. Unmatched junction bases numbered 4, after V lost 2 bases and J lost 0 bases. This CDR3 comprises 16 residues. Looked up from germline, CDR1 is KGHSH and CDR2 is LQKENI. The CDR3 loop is CASSPKDRLAKNIQYF. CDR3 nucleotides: TGTGCCAGCTCACCAAAGGACAGGCTAGCCAAAAACATTCAGTACTTC.

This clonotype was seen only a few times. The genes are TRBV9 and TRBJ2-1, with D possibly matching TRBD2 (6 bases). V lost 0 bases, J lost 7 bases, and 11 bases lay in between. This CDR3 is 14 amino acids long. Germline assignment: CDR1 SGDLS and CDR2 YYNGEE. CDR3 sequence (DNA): TGTGCCAGCAGCGTAGACCGGGACTTGAATGAGCAGTTCTTC. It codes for CASSVDRDLNEQFF.

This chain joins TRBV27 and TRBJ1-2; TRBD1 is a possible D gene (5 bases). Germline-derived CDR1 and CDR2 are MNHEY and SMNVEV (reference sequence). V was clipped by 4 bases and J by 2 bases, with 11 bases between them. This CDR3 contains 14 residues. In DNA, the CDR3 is TGTGCCAGCAGTTCATGGGACGGGAACTATGGCTACACCTTC. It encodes CASSSWDGNYGYTF.

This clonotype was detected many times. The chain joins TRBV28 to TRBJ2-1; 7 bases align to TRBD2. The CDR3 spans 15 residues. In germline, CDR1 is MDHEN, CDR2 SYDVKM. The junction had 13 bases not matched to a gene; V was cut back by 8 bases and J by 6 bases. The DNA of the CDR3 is TGTGCCAGCGCACTGGGAGGGAGTAATGGCAATGAGCAGTTCTTC. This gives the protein CASALGGSNGNEQFF. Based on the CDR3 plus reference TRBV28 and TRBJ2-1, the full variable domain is DVKVTQSSRYLVKRTGEKVFLECVQDMDHENMFWYRQDPGLGLRLIYFSYDVKMKEKGDIPEGYSVSREKKERFSLILESASTNQTSMYLCASALGGSNGNEQFFGPGTRLTVL.